This T cell receptor (beta chain) was obtained from a study of molecular identifiers for immune sequencing clone quantification. Study-level information: Replicates partitioned RNA from roughly 20,000 or 100,000 naive CD8 cells into five parts, sequencing four.

V lost 1 base and J lost 0, with 9 bases in between. CDR1 and CDR2 (germline): LGHNA, YSLEER. CDR3 length: 15 residues. This clonotype was detected ten times or more. Antigen: not known. Whole-study results and caveats: Clonotypes surpassing 20 RNA copies contained over 98% of effector molecules, versus under 1% in naive cells.

TCRdb recomputed calls from the PCR reads with MiXCR, one row per CDR3 protein. The sample records under 650,000 distinct CDR3 sequences, just under 20% being singletons. The sequencing input was naive CD8+ T cells from blood, with Jurkat cell RNA spiked in. The subset: FACS-sorted CD8+CD4-CCR7+CD45RA+ naive T cells. This rearrangement joins TRBV4-3 to TRBJ2-5; weak D call: TRBD2 (6 bases). This sequence was found in a human donor in good health. Some libraries in this study had Jurkat cell RNA spiked in. CDR3 sequence: CASSQGAGHQETQYF. DNA of the CDR3: TGCGCCAGCAGCCAAGGAGCGGGTCACCAAGAGACCCAGTACTTC.